A single sample gave rise to the 15 T cell receptor beta chains below, sequenced in a study of T cell responses to AZD1222 COVID-19 vaccine. Clones were sequenced by immunoSEQ multiplex PCR, and TCRdb holds only the in-frame ones, with some missing. This table has 90,000 to 130,000 clones, 65% to 85% appearing once. The sample here was peripheral blood, taken on day 0 of AZD1222 vaccination. The receptors come from an adult in good health.

The chain employs TRBV9 and TRBJ2-3; 9 bases map to TRBD2. This CDR3 spans 16 amino acids. J gave up 4 bases and V 2 bases, and 8 bases lay outside the gene matches. Germline V gene sequence: CDR1 SGDLS, CDR2 YYNGEE. In DNA, the CDR3 is TGTGCCAGCAGCGTTTTTAGCGGGAGTGTCGCAGATACGCAGTATTTT. This gives the protein CASSVFSGSVADTQYF.

This chain links TRBV28 with TRBJ1-2; D call uncertain. The CDR3 runs to 14 residues. Germline values: CDR1 MDHEN, CDR2 SYDVKM. V lost 10 bases, J lost 1 base, and 16 bases lay in between. CDR3 in DNA: TGTGCCACCGTACAGAATCCTATTAACTATGGCTACACCTTC. Protein: CATVQNPINYGYTF.

This rearrangement joins TRBV27 to TRBJ2-3; no clear D. Trimming shortened V by 5 bases and J by 1 base, and 7 bases separated the two germline ends. The CDR3 runs 13 residues. Germline V CDR1 and CDR2: MNHEY, SMNVEV (reference sequence). The CDR3 reads CASSPWGTDTQYF. CDR3 nucleotide sequence: TGTGCCAGCAGTCCCTGGGGCACAGATACGCAGTATTTT.

As to this clone: Other DNA sequences from this sample encode an identical CDR3 as well. This chain joins TRBV7-9 and TRBJ1-2; D not certain. Germline loops: CDR1 SEHNR, CDR2 FQNEAQ (reference sequence). The V gene lost 1 base and the J gene lost 5 bases, with 11 bases spanning the gap. This CDR3 is built from 14 residues. This chain's CDR3 is CASSLGGLGYGYTF. For the CDR3, the DNA is TGTGCCAGCAGCTTAGGTGGGCTGGGGTATGGCTACACCTTC.

The CDR3 DNA is TGTGCCAGCAGCCTTTCCCCTCTCCAGGACTACGAGCAGTACTTC. Its protein is CASSLSPLQDYEQYF. V gene TRBV7-9 combines with J gene TRBJ2-7; D call uncertain. The CDR3 is 15 amino acids. Deletions cut 5 bases from V and 3 bases from J, with 17 bases between. Germline values: CDR1 SEHNR, CDR2 FQNEAQ (reference sequence). Together with reference TRBV7-9 and TRBJ2-7, the CDR3 gives the full variable domain: DTGVSQNPRHKITKRGQNVTFRCDPISEHNRLYWYRQTLGQGPEFLTYFQNEAQLEKSRLLSDRFSAERPKGSFSTLEIQRTEQGDSAMYLCASSLSPLQDYEQYFGPGTRLTVT.

The chain carries TRBV5-1 and TRBJ2-7; 11 bases fit TRBD2. CDR3 length equals 15 residues. V was pared by 4 bases and J by 3 bases, with 6 bases of the junction left unmatched. Germline assignment: CDR1 SGHRS and CDR2 YFSETQ. For the CDR3, the DNA is TGCGCCAGCAGCAAACTAGCGGGGGCAATCTACGAGCAGTACTTC. Translated, it gives CASSKLAGAIYEQYF.

This sequence joins TRBV7-9 and TRBJ1-2; the D is unclear. The CDR3 extends over 12 amino acids. Looked up from germline, CDR1 is SEHNR and CDR2 is FQNEAQ (reference sequence). V shed 9 bases and J shed 1 base, with 9 bases lying between them. The CDR3 protein is CASRPGNYGYTF. CDR3 nucleotide sequence: TGTGCCAGTCGACCCGGTAACTATGGCTACACCTTC.

This clone was counted once. This chain uses TRBV7-2 with TRBJ2-5; 10 bases are a match to TRBD2. This CDR3 is built from 16 residues. Germline V gives CDR1 SGHTA, CDR2 FQGNSA. V was clipped by 1 base and J by 2 bases; unmatched bases: 4. The CDR3 region has the DNA TGTGCCAGCAGCTTAGGGGGAGCGGGGGGGCAAGAGACCCAGTACTTC. As protein: CASSLGGAGGQETQYF. The variable domain in full, completed from reference TRBV7-2 and TRBJ2-5, reads GAGVSQSPSNKVTEKGKDVELRCDPISGHTALYWYRQSLGQGLEFLIYFQGNSAPDKSGLPSDRFSAERTGGSVSTLTIQRTQQEDSAVYLCASSLGGAGGQETQYFGPGTRLLVL.

The chain uses TRBV5-1 and TRBJ1-6, with 9 nucleotides matching TRBD1. This CDR3 spans 16 amino acids. The junction had 10 bases not matched to a gene; V was cut back by 6 bases and J by 6 bases. Germline CDR1 and CDR2: SGHRS and YFSETQ. The CDR3, as DNA: TGCGCCAGCACCCCAAACCTGGGACAGGGTAATTCACCCCTCCACTTT. Protein: CASTPNLGQGNSPLHF.

The chain links TRBV7-2 to TRBJ2-7; 8 bases are a match to TRBD1. The CDR3 covers 15 residues. V shed 1 base, J shed 6 bases, and the junction held 8 bases outside the gene matches. In germline, CDR1 is SGHTA, CDR2 FQGNSA. The CDR3 DNA is TGTGCCAGCAGCTTAGTTCTAGGCAGGGGGCTCGAGCAGTACTTC. The encoded protein is CASSLVLGRGLEQYF.

The chain links TRBV10-3 to TRBJ2-7, with 9 nucleotides matching TRBD1. This CDR3 has 14 residues. The germline V gene has CDR1 ENHRY and CDR2 SYGVKD. J lost 3 bases, V lost 5 bases, and 5 bases had no gene match. The CDR3 protein is CAISTGTGIYEQYF. The CDR3 nucleotides read TGTGCCATCAGTACAGGGACAGGGATCTACGAGCAGTACTTC.

The chain employs TRBV7-2 and TRBJ1-6; 9 nucleotides agree with TRBD1. CDR1 and CDR2 from the germline V gene are SGHTA and FQGNSA. The V gene end was trimmed by 4 bases and the J gene end by 10 bases; junction bases not matched to a gene: 8. The CDR3 covers 15 residues. CDR3 bases: TGTGCCAGCAGCTCAGGGGACAGGGCGAGATCACCCCTCCACTTT. Translating it yields CASSSGDRARSPLHF.

This sequence joins TRBV29-1 and TRBJ2-7; 10 bases line up with TRBD1. J lost 6 bases, V lost 6 bases, and 8 bases had no gene match. The germline CDR1 and CDR2 sequences are SQVTM and ANQGSEA. CDR3 size: 13 residues. In DNA, the CDR3 is TGCAGCGTCAGGGGACAGGGGCCTTTCGAGCAGTACTTC. It codes for CSVRGQGPFEQYF.

The genes are TRBV6-5 and TRBJ2-1; 9 bases fit TRBD2. This CDR3 spans 15 amino acids. The V segment lost 4 bases and the J segment 9 bases; nucleotides outside the gene matches: 10. Germline CDR1 is MNHEY and CDR2 is SVGAGI. CDR3 nucleotides: TGTGCCAGCAGTTCTTCAGCGGGAGGATGGGGTGAGCAGTTCTTC. Translated, it gives CASSSSAGGWGEQFF.

A few counts support this clone. The DNA for the CDR3 is TGCGCCAGCAGCCAAGTGATCGGGGCCTATAGCAATCAGCCCCAGCATTTT. Translated: CASSQVIGAYSNQPQHF. The chain joins TRBV4-1 to TRBJ1-5; TRBD1 might be the D (5 bases). The CDR3 sequence is 17 residues long. The germline V gene has CDR1 MGHRA and CDR2 YSYEKL. Deletions cut 1 base from V and 0 bases from J, with 13 bases between.